This T cell receptor (beta chain) was recorded in a study of CD8 T cells in ankylosing spondylitis. General observations from the study: Clones linked to the disease showed a CD8+ phenotype. They occurred at relatively low frequencies in peripheral blood. Reports say disease-linked clones showed up significantly more in matched ankylosing spondylitis synovial fluid. In the blood and synovial fluid of reactive arthritis, some motif variants had been previously reported.

For TCR beta, libraries came from quantitative 5'-RACE with molecular barcodes. TCRdb itself ran the 5' RACE reads through MiXCR, one entry per CDR3 protein. The sample has 130,000 to 150,000 distinct CDR3 sequences; 7.5% to 9.5% are singletons. CDR3 length equals 11 residues. V was pared by 5 bases and J by 7 bases, with 8 bases between. From germline, CDR1 is SGHTA and CDR2 FQGNSA. This clonotype counts as medium-sized. Its antigen is not identified. Input material: synovial fluid, either unsorted or a sorted T cell fraction (not recorded which). This TCR derives from a male donor with ankylosing spondylitis. The chain is built from TRBV7-2 and TRBJ1-2; D may be TRBD1 (5 bases). For the CDR3, the DNA is TGTGCCAGCAGCCAGGGTGGTGGCTACACCTTC. This encodes CASSQGGGYTF. The complete variable domain, with remaining parts taken from reference TRBV7-2 and TRBJ1-2, reads GAGVSQSPSNKVTEKGKDVELRCDPISGHTALYWYRQSLGQGLEFLIYFQGNSAPDKSGLPSDRFSAERTGGSVSTLTIQRTQQEDSAVYLCASSQGGGYTFGSGTRLTVV.